In its sample, the clone carrying this T cell receptor beta chain was seen once. These data belong to a study of control samples from healthy donors and cancer patients. Assay: immunoSEQ multiplex PCR; the TCRdb copy retains only in-frame clones and omits some. In the table there are roughly 100,000 clones, 86% of which are singletons. The CDR3 sequence is 14 residues long. CDR1 and CDR2 from the germline V gene are MNHEY and SVGAGI. V dropped 6 bases and J dropped 2 bases, with 10 bases sitting between them. V is TRBV6-5 and J is TRBJ2-2; D is possibly TRBD1 or TRBD2 (6 bases each). This receptor was identified in a woman aged 45 to 65 in good health. The sequencing sample was made of blood. CDR3 region: CASRRDINTGELFF. CDR3 DNA sequence: TGTGCCAGCAGGCGGGACATCAACACCGGGGAGCTGTTTTTT.